Below, 2 T cell receptor beta chains from the same sample are listed, as sequenced in a study of cytomegalovirus exposure and HLA in healthy donors (dated by TCRdb to about 2017). Library preparation employed the immunoSEQ multiplex PCR assay. For the multiplex PCR, a mixture combining 60 forward primers for TCR Vbeta segments and 13 reverse primers for TCR Jbeta segments was used. TCRdb took this table from immuneACCESS and kept in-frame rearrangements with V and J called. Such tables lack part of the clones; where checked against another copy, unresolved V genes explain under half of the gap, and the rest is unexplained. The sample table records roughly 130,000 clones; less than 85% of these occur just once. The ten largest account for roughly 4% of the sample. The sequenced sample was PBMCs. The receptors stem from a young man in good health and CMV-seropositive.

This chain connects TRBV9 to TRBJ2-1; 7 bases fit TRBD2. Germline V gives CDR1 SGDLS, CDR2 YYNGEE. V dropped 0 bases and J dropped 3; count of bases not matched to a gene: 3. The CDR3 spans 15 residues. CDR3 DNA: TGTGCCAGCAGCGTAGAGGGCGGGAGCTACAATGAGCAGTTCTTC. Amino acid sequence: CASSVEGGSYNEQFF.

The chain has TRBV5-6 and TRBJ2-7; D unresolved. The CDR3 loop spans 12 amino acids. Germline CDR1 SGHDT, CDR2 YYEEEE. V was cut by 4 bases and J by 3 bases, with 8 bases left in between. The CDR3 DNA reads TGTGCCAGCAGCCAGGCCGTCTACGAGCAGTACTTC. Protein sequence: CASSQAVYEQYF.